This entry lists 30 T cell receptor beta chains sequenced from one sample in a study of shared T cell receptors in the human thymus. Here immunoSEQ multiplex PCR was the method, and the copy in TCRdb shows in-frame clones only, minus some. The sample holds around 340,000 clones, roughly 94% seen once. The material sequenced was thymocytes. The receptor set was obtained from a human donor.

The rearrangement links TRBV5-6 to TRBJ2-7, with D possibly matching TRBD1 (5 bases). Germline values: CDR1 SGHDT, CDR2 YYEEEE. Trimming took off 0 bases at V and 0 bases at J, with 19 bases between the two ends. The CDR3 runs to 18 residues. CDR3 coding DNA: TGTGCCAGCAGCTTGGTCTCCGACAGACTCATGCCCTCCTACGAGCAGTACTTC. Translated: CASSLVSDRLMPSYEQYF.

V usage is TRBV28 and J usage is TRBJ2-1; tentative D call: TRBD2 (5 bases). The ends were cut back, 2 bases at V and 7 bases at J, with 18 bases in the middle. From germline, CDR1 is MDHEN and CDR2 SYDVKM. The length of the CDR3 is 16 residues. In nucleotides, the CDR3 is TGTGCCAGCAGTTTACCCTGGGAGCCGGTCGTGAATGAGCAGTTCTTC. It codes for CASSLPWEPVVNEQFF.

V is TRBV4-3 and J is TRBJ1-2, with TRBD1 matching over 9 bases. The CDR3 consists of 14 residues. Germline values: CDR1 LGHNA, CDR2 YSLEER. V trimming: 1 base; J trimming: 7 bases; junction bases outside the gene matches: 4. CDR3 in DNA: TGCGCCAGCAGCCAAGTAGACAGGGGGATTGGCTACACCTTC. This codes for CASSQVDRGIGYTF.

This chain connects TRBV20-1 to TRBJ2-7, with no clear D. This CDR3 spans 11 amino acids. Trimming pared 2 bases from V and 4 bases from J, leaving 6 bases between. The V gene's germline CDR1 is DFQATT and CDR2 SNEGSKA (reference sequence). The CDR3 DNA sequence: TGCAGTGCTAGAAAAGCGTACGAGCAGTACTTC. Protein product: CSARKAYEQYF.

The chain couples TRBV7-2 to TRBJ1-5; 10 positions agree with TRBD1. In germline, CDR1 is SGHTA, CDR2 FQGNSA. The CDR3 is made up of 16 amino acids. The J segment lost 1 base and the V segment lost 3 bases, leaving 3 bases of the junction unmatched. In DNA form, the CDR3 reads TGTGCCAGCAGCTTTCGGGGACAGGGGAGCAATCAGCCCCAGCATTTT. This gives the protein CASSFRGQGSNQPQHF.

The chain uses TRBV5-1 and TRBJ2-7; TRBD2 matches at 10 bases. V lost 4 bases to trimming and J lost 5 bases; unmatched junction nucleotides: 9. Germline assignment: CDR1 SGHRS and CDR2 YFSETQ. This CDR3 comprises 15 residues. The CDR3 protein is CASSLGSSGSHEQYF. CDR3 bases: TGCGCCAGCAGCCTGGGGTCTAGCGGGAGCCACGAGCAGTACTTC.

This clone has just one count. The rearrangement uses TRBV4-1 and TRBJ2-1; TRBD1 aligns across 8 bases. V dropped 4 bases and J dropped 6; count of bases not matched to a gene: 11. Germline V lookup: CDR1 MGHRA, CDR2 YSYEKL. The CDR3 extends over 16 amino acids. The CDR3 DNA reads TGCGCCAGCAGCCCCCGGACAGGGAGATTAAGCAATGAGCAGTTCTTC. It codes for CASSPRTGRLSNEQFF.

This chain connects TRBV7-6 to TRBJ2-7, with 9 bases fitting TRBD1. The ends lost 5 bases at V and 10 bases at J; junction bases unmatched: 6. Germline CDR1 reads SGHVS; CDR2 reads FNYEAQ. The CDR3 consists of 12 residues. The CDR3 reads CASSLGTGNQYF. The CDR3 coding sequence is TGTGCCAGCAGCCTCGGGACAGGGAACCAGTACTTC.

V usage is TRBV30 and J usage is TRBJ1-4; TRBD1 aligns across 8 bases. This CDR3 region has 14 residues. V shed 5 bases and J 12 bases; nucleotides not matched to a gene: 14. Germline CDR1 and CDR2: GTSNPN and SVGIG (reference sequence). CDR3 sequence: CAWADRVLLGELFF. The DNA for the CDR3 is TGTGCCTGGGCGGACAGGGTCCTCCTCGGGGAACTGTTTTTT.

The chain is built from TRBV19 and TRBJ2-1, with D tentatively TRBD2 (5 bases). The germline gives CDR1 LNHDA, CDR2 SQIVND (reference sequence). There are 15 residues in the CDR3. With 5 bases removed from V and 6 bases from J, the gap between germline ends came to 17 bases. CDR3 loop: CASSALTEETNEQFF. The CDR3, as DNA: TGTGCCAGTAGTGCTCTGACGGAGGAGACCAATGAGCAGTTCTTC. Together with reference TRBV19 and TRBJ2-1, the CDR3 gives the full variable domain: DGGITQSPKYLFRKEGQNVTLSCEQNLNHDAMYWYRQDPGQGLRLIYYSQIVNDFQKGDIAEGYSVSREKKESFPLTVTSAQKNPTAFYLCASSALTEETNEQFFGPGTRLTVL.

This chain links TRBV11-3 with TRBJ2-1; 16 bases align to TRBD2. V was pared by 4 bases and J by 7 bases, with 7 bases of the junction left unmatched. This CDR3 has 17 residues. CDR1 is SGHNT and CDR2 is YENEEA in the germline V gene. The CDR3: CASSSRAGLAGGNEQFF. The CDR3 region has the DNA TGTGCCAGCAGCTCCCGAGCGGGACTAGCGGGAGGGAATGAGCAGTTCTTC.

This sequence joins TRBV7-2 and TRBJ1-5; 9 bases line up with TRBD1. This CDR3 comprises 14 residues. Per germline, CDR1 SGHTA and CDR2 FQGNSA. V shed 3 bases, J shed 6 bases, and the junction held 3 bases outside the gene matches. CDR3 loop: CASSLGQGGQPQHF. The CDR3 nucleotides read TGTGCCAGCAGCTTGGGACAGGGAGGTCAGCCCCAGCATTTT.

Worth noting for this clone: Other DNA sequences of this sample code for an identical CDR3. Written as DNA, the CDR3 is TGTGCCAGCAGCTTAGGGCAAAGCTCTGGAAACACCATATATTTT. Translating it yields CASSLGQSSGNTIYF. The chain uses TRBV11-2 and TRBJ1-3; no clear D gene. The CDR3 runs to 15 residues. Germline CDR1 reads SGHAT; CDR2 reads FQNNGV. V dropped 1 base and J dropped 0 bases, with 7 bases sitting between them.

CDR3 sequence reads: CSVAPGQGAPYSGANVLTF. As DNA, the CDR3 is TGCAGCGTTGCACCGGGACAGGGGGCCCCCTACTCTGGGGCCAACGTCCTGACTTTC. The J gene is TRBJ2-6, the V gene TRBV29-1, with 12 bases that match TRBD1. Germline CDR1 SQVTM, CDR2 ANQGSEA. This CDR3 is 19 amino acids long. Trimming took 4 bases from V and 0 from J; bases not matched to a gene: 10.

CDR3 in DNA: TGTGCCAGCAGCTTAGTGGGCCAGCGGGCTCGTACGCAGTATTTT. Its translation is CASSLVGQRARTQYF. The chain is built from TRBV5-6 and TRBJ2-3; D might be TRBD2 (6 bases). The germline gives CDR1 SGHDT, CDR2 YYEEEE. The CDR3 is made up of 15 amino acids. V lost 2 bases and J 8 bases, leaving 18 bases between the germline ends.

The rearrangement joins TRBV27 to TRBJ2-7; 12 nucleotides agree with TRBD1. With V trimmed by 2 bases and J by 2 bases, 16 bases remained unmatched. The germline gives CDR1 MNHEY, CDR2 SMNVEV (reference sequence). The CDR3 runs 20 residues. CDR3: CASSLGLGQGAIYPPYEQYF. The CDR3 DNA is TGTGCCAGCAGTTTAGGCTTGGGACAGGGGGCCATTTACCCACCCTACGAGCAGTACTTC.

This clone has only one observation. The rearrangement joins TRBV19 to TRBJ1-1, with TRBD1 as a possible D gene (6 bases). Trimming left V 7 bases short and J 3 bases short, with 39 bases between. Germline V gene data show CDR1 as LNHDA and CDR2 as SQIVND (reference sequence). The CDR3 extends over 22 amino acids. The DNA of the CDR3 is TGTGCCAGTACCCTAGGGAGGCCTGGGGGCATTGATATTGGGTTTGGGTACACTGAAGCTTTCTTT. Translation: CASTLGRPGGIDIGFGYTEAFF.

The rearrangement links TRBV27 to TRBJ1-5; tentatively, D is TRBD1 (6 bases). The CDR3 runs 15 residues. Germline assignment: CDR1 MNHEY and CDR2 SMNVEV (reference sequence). Deletions cut 5 bases from V and 4 bases from J, with 15 bases between. As DNA, the CDR3 is TGTGCCAGCAGTGCAGGGGTTATAGGGAATCAGCCCCAGCATTTT. Translation gives CASSAGVIGNQPQHF.

This rearrangement joins TRBV10-3 to TRBJ1-1; 12 bases line up with TRBD1. Trimming took 4 bases from V and 7 from J; bases not matched to a gene: 13. CDR3 length equals 17 residues. Germline V gene data show CDR1 as ENHRY and CDR2 as SYGVKD. The CDR3 spells CAISGGTGTGGFLEAFF. CDR3 DNA sequence: TGTGCCATCAGTGGGGGAACCGGGACAGGGGGCTTTCTTGAAGCTTTCTTT.

The V call is TRBV5-4, the J call TRBJ2-1; weak D call: TRBD1 (6 bases). This CDR3 has 14 residues. Trimming removed 4 bases from V and 4 bases from J, with 12 bases in between. CDR1 is SGHNT and CDR2 is YYREEE in the germline V gene (reference sequence). CDR3 sequence: CASSQGIPYNEQFF. In DNA form, the CDR3 reads TGTGCCAGCAGCCAGGGGATCCCGTACAATGAGCAGTTCTTC. The full variable domain, rest sourced from reference TRBV5-4 and TRBJ2-1, is ETGVTQSPTHLIKTRGQQVTLRCSSQSGHNTVSWYQQALGQGPQFIFQYYREEENGRGNFPPRFSGLQFPNYSSELNVNALELDDSALYLCASSQGIPYNEQFFGPGTRLTVL.

The chain links TRBV19 to TRBJ2-5, with D maybe TRBD1 (5 bases). Germline lookup yields CDR1 LNHDA and CDR2 SQIVND (reference sequence). The CDR3 covers 18 residues. V lost 3 bases and J lost 0, with 20 bases in between. CDR3 region: CASSMVGREASYQETQYF. DNA for the CDR3: TGTGCCAGTAGTATGGTTGGCAGGGAAGCATCATACCAAGAGACCCAGTACTTC.

The CDR3 DNA follows: TGTGCCAGCAGCTTGAGAGGGACTAGACACCAAGAGACCCAGTACTTC. Protein: CASSLRGTRHQETQYF. The chain combines TRBV5-6 with TRBJ2-5; 8 bases line up with TRBD2. Germline-derived CDR1 and CDR2 are SGHDT and YYEEEE. The V segment lost 1 base and the J segment 0 bases; nucleotides outside the gene matches: 5. The CDR3 totals 16 residues.

J is TRBJ2-3 and V is TRBV28, with 9 positions matching TRBD2. Trimming cost V 3 bases and J 5 bases; bases outside gene matches: 9. This CDR3 has 16 residues. From germline, CDR1 is MDHEN and CDR2 SYDVKM. The CDR3 reads CASSLGGRAGGDTQYF. The DNA for the CDR3 is TGTGCCAGCAGTTTGGGCGGGAGGGCAGGGGGAGATACGCAGTATTTT.

This clone was observed once. This CDR3 is CASSSGTSGRAGLDTQYF. CDR3 nucleotide sequence: TGTGCCAGCAGCTCTGGGACTAGCGGGAGGGCCGGGTTGGATACGCAGTATTTT. V and J are TRBV11-3 and TRBJ2-3; TRBD2 agrees at 16 bases. The CDR3 is 18 amino acids. The V segment lost 4 bases and the J segment 6 bases; nucleotides outside the gene matches: 10. CDR1 and CDR2 from the germline V gene are SGHNT and YENEEA.

This clone was counted once. This sequence joins TRBV27 and TRBJ1-3, with D uncertain. The germline gives CDR1 MNHEY, CDR2 SMNVEV (reference sequence). The CDR3 runs to 14 residues. V was clipped by 1 base and J by 4 bases, with 8 bases between them. The CDR3 region is CASSLLPGGNTIYF. In nucleotides, the CDR3 is TGTGCCAGCAGTTTATTACCAGGCGGAAACACCATATATTTT.

V gene TRBV11-2 combines with J gene TRBJ2-7; D is unclear. This CDR3 region has 17 residues. V lost 5 bases, J lost 4 bases, and 24 bases lay in between. Germline CDR1 and CDR2: SGHAT and FQNNGV. The CDR3, as DNA: TGTGCCAGCAGCCCACCCCTCGACATTCGGCTCTCGTACGAGCAGTACTTC. Its protein is CASSPPLDIRLSYEQYF.

The rearrangement uses TRBV4-2 and TRBJ2-7, with 9 bases aligning to TRBD2. The trim removed 1 base at V and 1 base at J, leaving 14 bases unmatched. This CDR3 region has 19 residues. From germline, CDR1 is LGHNA and CDR2 YNFKEQ. The CDR3 reads CASSQGKQLAGGGSYEQYF. For the CDR3, the DNA is TGTGCCAGCAGCCAAGGTAAACAACTAGCGGGTGGCGGGTCCTACGAGCAGTACTTC.

V and J are TRBV7-9 and TRBJ1-5; D is unclear. Deletions cut 8 bases from V and 5 bases from J, with 13 bases between. The germline CDR1 and CDR2 sequences are SEHNR and FQNEAQ (reference sequence). This CDR3 is 13 amino acids long. The CDR3 is CASPLGFDQPQHF. The DNA for the CDR3 is TGTGCCAGCCCTCTCGGCTTCGATCAGCCCCAGCATTTT.

The gene calls are TRBV28 and TRBJ1-5, with a tentative D call TRBD1 (5 bases). Germline V gene sequence: CDR1 MDHEN, CDR2 SYDVKM. The germline V and J ends were trimmed by 2 bases and 3 bases, with 17 bases remaining between them. This CDR3 contains 17 residues. In DNA form, the CDR3 reads TGTGCCAGCAGTTTAACTGGGACCGTTTCACCCAATCAGCCCCAGCATTTT. This codes for CASSLTGTVSPNQPQHF.

The chain uses TRBV27 and TRBJ2-1, with TRBD2 matching 9 bases. Germline loops: CDR1 MNHEY, CDR2 SMNVEV (reference sequence). With V trimmed by 5 bases and J by 7 bases, 12 bases remained unmatched. There are 16 residues in the CDR3. The CDR3 bases are TGTGCCAGCAGTCCCCTCCCGACTAGCGGAGGGAATGAGCAGTTCTTC. It is translated as CASSPLPTSGGNEQFF.